This is a list of T cell receptor beta chains from one sample in a study of low-dose radiotherapy and immunotherapy resistance in tumors. Via MiXCR, TCRdb re-called the reads, giving one row per CDR3 protein. The sample includes approximately 89,000 distinct CDR3 sequences, 15% to 20% of them seen just once. Here the sequenced sample was PBMCs, taken before treatment. These receptors originate from a male donor with prostate cancer. Each CDR3 is given with its conserved first and last residue. A D gene is named only where the DNA matches it firmly. Clone sizes are given selectively: once, few, many, or a class where the clone is expanded.

size,V,D,J,DNA,CDR3
few,TRBV5-6,-,TRBJ2-1,TGTGCCAGCAGCCAAGCTTTAGTGAACGGAGAGCAGTTCTTC,CASSQALVNGEQFF
many,TRBV5-4,TRBD2,TRBJ2-2,TGTGCCAGCAGCACCCAGACTAGCCGATACACCGGGGAGCTGTTTTTT,CASSTQTSRYTGELFF
many,TRBV30,-,TRBJ2-7,TGTGCCTGGAGTGTTCTCTCGGGGAGTTACGAGCAGTACTTC,CAWSVLSGSYEQYF
-,TRBV11-1,TRBD2,TRBJ2-1,TGTGCCAGCAGCTCCGGACCGGGCGGGGGAACCTACAATGAGCAGTTCTTC,CASSSGPGGGTYNEQFF
many,TRBV4-1,-,TRBJ2-2,TGCGCCAGCAGCCCCGGGACACTAGGGAACACCGGGGAGCTGTTTTTT,CASSPGTLGNTGELFF
many,TRBV7-2,-,TRBJ1-1,TGTGCCAGCAGCTTGTGGGGGCGCAGCACTGAAGCTTTCTTT,CASSLWGRSTEAFF
many,TRBV5-4,-,TRBJ2-7,TGTGCCAGCAGCTTGGCGCTAGAGAGCTCCTACGAGCAGTACTTC,CASSLALESSYEQYF
many,TRBV6-2/TRBV6-3,-,TRBJ2-5,TGTGCCAGCAGTTACTCTGACCTGCTAGACCAGTACTTC,CASSYSDLLDQYF
-,TRBV28,-,TRBJ2-1,TGTGCCGGTCGAAACGGGGCATCCCCTTACAATGAGCAGTTCTTC,CAGRNGASPYNEQFF
many,TRBV5-1,-,TRBJ2-1,TGCGCCAGCAGCTTTTCTAGCTCACAAGGGCAGTTCTTC,CASSFSSSQGQFF
many,TRBV6-5,-,TRBJ2-7,TGTGCCACCGAGCTCACCAGCGAGCAGTACTTC,CATELTSEQYF